The T cell receptor (beta chain) described here comes from a study of high-grade serous ovarian cancer treatment subgroups. Study observations and caveats: Without spatial data, bulk sequencing limits insight into HGSC tumor diversity.

Comments on this clone: As yet, its antigen is unknown.

This CDR3 comprises 12 residues. Germline CDR1 SNHLY, CDR2 FYNNEI. The V end was cut by 1 base, the J end by 7 bases, with 7 bases between. Tumor tissue was taken before any definitive surgery or chemotherapy was given. Using immunoSEQ multiplex PCR, the repertoire was profiled, and TCRdb retains in-frame clones only, with some absent. This sample has approximately 5,700 clones; under 80% occur once, and the top ten carry roughly 6.1%. The sequence derives from a human patient with high-grade serous ovarian cancer. This sequence joins TRBV2 and TRBJ1-2; D not certain. The specimen sequenced was tumor tissue. The CDR3 DNA sequence: TGTGCCAGCAGTGAAGATCGGGTTGGCTACACCTTC. This translates into CASSEDRVGYTF.